The clone carrying this T cell receptor (beta chain) was detected only a few times. Antigen: not known. This sample is drawn from a study of T cells in Graves' hyperthyroidism and ophthalmopathy. Background on the study: Peripheral blood was acquired at first diagnosis, ahead of any therapy whatsoever.

For the diagnoses, clinical symptoms, serum thyroxine and TRAb, thyroid ultrasound and orbital computed tomography were used. The CDR3 contains 17 residues. V trimming: 2 bases; J trimming: 4 bases; junction bases outside the gene matches: 7. Germline values: CDR1 MNHEY, CDR2 SMNVEV (reference sequence). Study outcomes and limitations: Ophthalmopathy prediction by the model preceded onset by a median roughly 6 months.

Authors of the study amplified TCR beta CDR3 regions from RNA transcripts. The HTBI primer set was used in a first-round RT-PCR of the TCR CDR3. TCRdb processed the multiplex PCR reads anew with MiXCR; each CDR3 protein has one entry. The sample contains about 560,000 distinct CDR3 sequences, approximately 15% of which appear only once. The sequencing sample was made of blood. The source of this sequence is a woman aged 18-29 years with Graves' hyperthyroidism. V and J are TRBV27 and TRBJ2-1, with 11 bases matching TRBD2. This CDR3 reads CASSLRSGREGYNEQFF. DNA for the CDR3: TGTGCCAGCAGTTTACGTAGCGGGAGGGAAGGTTACAATGAGCAGTTCTTC.